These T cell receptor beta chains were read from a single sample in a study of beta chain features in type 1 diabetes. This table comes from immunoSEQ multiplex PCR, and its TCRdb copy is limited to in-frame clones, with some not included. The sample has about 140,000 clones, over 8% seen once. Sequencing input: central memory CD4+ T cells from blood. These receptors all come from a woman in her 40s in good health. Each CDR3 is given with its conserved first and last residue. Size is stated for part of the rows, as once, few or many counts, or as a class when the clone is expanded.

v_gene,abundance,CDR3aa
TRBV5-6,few,CASSSTGNGQPQHF
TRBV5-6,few,CASSYRTAANTGELFF
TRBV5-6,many,CASSFGQLNTGELFF
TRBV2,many,CASSEGAGEQFF
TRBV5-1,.,CASSRQGDNGELFF
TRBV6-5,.,CASSWQGASTEAFF
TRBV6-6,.,CASREGSTDTQYF
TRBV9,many,CASSPHGTGSHEQFF
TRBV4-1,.,CASSQQTGQGTPLHF
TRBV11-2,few,CASSYNRGGNEKLFF
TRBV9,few,CASSVLGSFNNEQFF
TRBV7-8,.,CASSSPNRGNTIYF
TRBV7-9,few,CASSKQGGDTEAFF
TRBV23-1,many,CASSQWEASVSGANVLTF
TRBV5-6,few,CASSLDRGGIDTQYF
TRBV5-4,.,CASSFESGVREQYF
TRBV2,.,CASSEALRGNQPQHF
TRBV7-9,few,CASSRDSGELFF
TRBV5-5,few,CASSTYRGEETQYF
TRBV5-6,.,CASSPGTGKSVFGYTF
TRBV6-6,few,CASSYGLASYEQYF
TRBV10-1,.,CARLESEGELFF
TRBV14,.,CASSQRTGPTGELFF
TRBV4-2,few,CASSQDPAGIYNEQFF
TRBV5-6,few,CASEPSGYTDTQYF
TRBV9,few,CASSGGAGGNSPLHF
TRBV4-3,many,CASSQEGAAGAAFF
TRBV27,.,CASNPLSRADEQFF
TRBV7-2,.,CASSRRGGQYEQYF
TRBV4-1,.,CASSQGGGRTEAFF
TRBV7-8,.,CASSSSGGRNEQFF
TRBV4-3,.,CASSQVISGGTSTDTQYF
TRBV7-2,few,CASKQGNSGNTIYF
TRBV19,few,CASSPFTVTFTDTQYF
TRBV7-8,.,CASSLDRGSVGYTF
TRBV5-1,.,CASRLSGSETQYF
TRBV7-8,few,CASSLLGGGAEAFF
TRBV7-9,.,CASSSQETQYF
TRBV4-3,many,CASSQAAGLVGGELFF